A single sample gave rise to the 5 T cell receptor beta chains below, sequenced in a study of blood T cell repertoires in COVID-19. Repertoires were generated with immunoSEQ multiplex PCR, while TCRdb's copy carries only in-frame clones and drops some. The sample yields roughly 55,000 clones, more than 80% seen once. Source material: peripheral blood. The receptor source for this set is a human donor with active COVID-19. The donor label of this sample is uncertain.

The V and J genes are TRBV4-3 and TRBJ2-1; 8 bases are a match to TRBD1. V lost 0 bases, J lost 6 bases, and 4 bases stayed unmatched. The germline CDR1 and CDR2 sequences are LGHNA and YSLEER. The CDR3 runs 15 residues. The CDR3 DNA sequence: TGCGCCAGCAGCCAAGAGACAGGGGTAATCAATGAGCAGTTCTTC. Its translation is CASSQETGVINEQFF.

The rearrangement joins TRBV4-2 to TRBJ2-1; 8 bases fit TRBD2. V gave up 0 bases and J gave up 5 bases; unmatched junction bases: 12. Germline V gene lookup returns CDR1 LGHNA and CDR2 YNFKEQ. The CDR3 length is 18 residues. CDR3 loop: CASSQDYGSGRKNNEQFF. In DNA, the CDR3 is TGTGCCAGCAGCCAAGATTATGGGAGCGGGAGAAAAAACAATGAGCAGTTCTTC.

The chain is built from TRBV4-3 and TRBJ1-6, with TRBD1 matching over 8 bases. Germline V lookup: CDR1 LGHNA, CDR2 YSLEER. The CDR3 sequence is 15 residues long. V lost 4 bases to trimming and J lost 10 bases; unmatched junction nucleotides: 9. CDR3 sequence (DNA): TGCGCCAGCAGCCCAGGACAGGGAGTAGGATCACCCCTCCACTTT. Its translation: CASSPGQGVGSPLHF.

This rearrangement joins TRBV29-1 to TRBJ2-7; perhaps TRBD1 as D (5 bases). Germline CDR1 reads SQVTM; CDR2 reads ANQGSEA. V was clipped by 2 bases and J by 3 bases, with 14 bases between them. The CDR3 has 14 residues. In nucleotides, the CDR3 is TGCAGCGTTGAAATTGAGCAGGGCGGCTACGAGCAGTACTTC. Translated: CSVEIEQGGYEQYF.

This sequence joins TRBV28 and TRBJ2-4; TRBD2 agrees at 7 bases. Trimming took 5 bases from V and 8 from J; bases not matched to a gene: 12. Germline values: CDR1 MDHEN, CDR2 SYDVKM. This CDR3 has 15 amino acids. The chain's CDR3 is CASSPPEKGRDIQYF. The CDR3 DNA sequence: TGTGCCAGCAGTCCTCCGGAGAAGGGGAGGGACATTCAGTACTTC.